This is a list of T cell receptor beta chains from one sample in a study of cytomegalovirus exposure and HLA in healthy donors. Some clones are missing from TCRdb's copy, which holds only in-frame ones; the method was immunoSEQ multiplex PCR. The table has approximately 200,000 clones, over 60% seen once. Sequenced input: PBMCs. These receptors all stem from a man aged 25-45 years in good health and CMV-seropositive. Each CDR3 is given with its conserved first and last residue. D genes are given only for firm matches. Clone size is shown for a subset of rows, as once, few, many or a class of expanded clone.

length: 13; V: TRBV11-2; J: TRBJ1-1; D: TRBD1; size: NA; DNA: TGTGCCAGCAGCTTAGGGACAGGTTATGAAGCTTTCTTT; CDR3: CASSLGTGYEAFF
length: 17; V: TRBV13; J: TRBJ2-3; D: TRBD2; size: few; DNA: TGTGCCAGCAGCTTATACCTCCGGCTAGCGGGACCAGATACGCAGTATTTT; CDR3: CASSLYLRLAGPDTQYF
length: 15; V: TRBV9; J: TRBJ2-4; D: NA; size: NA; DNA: TGTGCCAGCAGCGGGGGAGGCCTAGCCAAAAACATTCAGTACTTC; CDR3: CASSGGGLAKNIQYF
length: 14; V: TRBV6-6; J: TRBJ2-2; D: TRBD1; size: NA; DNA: TGTGCCAGCACCGGACAGGGGAACACCGGGGAGCTGTTTTTT; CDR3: CASTGQGNTGELFF
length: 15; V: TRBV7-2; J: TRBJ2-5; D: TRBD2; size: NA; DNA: TGTGCCAGCAGCTTAGGGGGGAGCGGGACAGAGACCCAGTACTTC; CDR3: CASSLGGSGTETQYF
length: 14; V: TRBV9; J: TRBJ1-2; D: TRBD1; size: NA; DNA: TGTGCCAGCAGCGACGGACAGGCCTACTATGGCTACACCTTC; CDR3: CASSDGQAYYGYTF
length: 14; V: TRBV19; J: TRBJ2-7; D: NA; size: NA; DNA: TGTGCCAGTAGTGGGCTCATAGGTCACGACGAGCAGTACTTC; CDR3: CASSGLIGHDEQYF
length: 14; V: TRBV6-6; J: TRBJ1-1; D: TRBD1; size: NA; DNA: TGTGCCAGCAGCCGACAGGGCCTAAACACTGAAGCTTTCTTT; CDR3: CASSRQGLNTEAFF
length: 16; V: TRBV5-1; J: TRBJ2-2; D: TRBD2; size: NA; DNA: TGCGCCAGCACCGATAGCGGGAGGGCTAACACCGGGGAGCTGTTTTTT; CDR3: CASTDSGRANTGELFF
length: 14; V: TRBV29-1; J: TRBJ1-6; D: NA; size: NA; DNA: TGCAGCGTTGCCGGACACCCCATGGATTCACCCCTCCACTTT; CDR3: CSVAGHPMDSPLHF
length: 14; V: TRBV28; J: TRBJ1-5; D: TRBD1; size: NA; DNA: TGTGCCAGCAGTCTCGGACAGGGGTATCAGCCCCAGCATTTT; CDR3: CASSLGQGYQPQHF